Here is one T cell receptor (beta chain) with its context. Its recognized antigen is unknown. No clone much larger than this one lies a single base away; base qualities are absent. The data are from a study of blood T cell repertoires in COVID-19 (dated by TCRdb to about 2020). Study-wide context: Samples from collaborators originated in the United States, Italy and Spain and spanned both the acute and convalescent phases of COVID-19. The prospective study material was composed of cDNA or gDNA derived from T cells, B-cell-depleted T cells, or PBMCs. A freely available public database, intended as a resource for researchers studying the immune response to SARS-CoV-2, is where the repertoires were released. The dataset comprised deeply sampled blood TCRbeta repertoires from subjects exposed to, actively infected with, or recovered from COVID-19. The sample metadata nearly always contained a de-identified subject ID, COVID-19 status, age in years and sex. The samples were drawn from two sources: the first 160 participants of the ongoing ImmuneRACE study, and 1,000 to 1,500 subjects contributed by 6 global collaborators. Where available, HLA class I and class II types were taken from metadata supplied by the sample provider and were not determined by assay-based typing. Results and caveats for the whole study, not just this receptor: How much clinical and demographic metadata was included differed by source and by participant, and the metadata was provided uncurated.

Whole blood was collected in K2EDTA tubes by collaborating institutions according to the institutions' own protocols. For TCRbeta analysis, collaborator samples were shipped as frozen whole blood, as isolated PBMCs, or as DNA extracted from either sample type. The CDR3 starts with the cysteine, ends with the phenylalanine, and has 13 residues. Only the CDR3 portion is preserved as DNA: 39 bases, with reading frame beginning at the first base. The germline V gene specifies SNHLY as CDR1 and FYNNEI as CDR2. V is pared back by 8 bases and J by 1 base, with 10 bases lying between the germline termini. The immunoSEQ Assay, a bias-controlled multiplex PCR, was used to amplify TCRbeta CDR3 regions from genomic DNA. Regarding the original processing steps: The number of nucleated cells in each sample was estimated from the amplification of reference gene primers within the assay. To quantify the absolute abundance of each unique TCRbeta CDR3 rearrangement, sequence reads were collapsed and filtered. For each sample, productive Simpson clonality was calculated by taking the square root of Simpson's diversity index across productive rearrangements. TCRdb stores this immuneACCESS table with in-frame sequences only. Part of the clones is absent; in the studies checked, under half of the shortfall reflects unresolved V genes, and no reason is known for the rest. V, J and clone size derive from that table, while D and trimming were established from the DNA sequence. This sample is represented by roughly 300,000 clones; 88% of them were singletons. In total, the top ten clones hold less than 10% of the sample.

This sequence originates from a man aged 18 to 35 with active or convalescent COVID-19. Sequencing used peripheral blood. Here the chain combines TRBV2 and TRBJ2-3, and TRBD1 may be the D gene, going by 6 matching bases. The CDR3 loop reads CASSGHRTDTQYF. The DNA sequence is as follows: TGTGCCAGCTCGGGACACCGCACAGATACGCAGTATTTT.